Only a few counts were recorded for the clone carrying this TCR beta chain. Its antigen is undetermined. This CDR3 contains 14 residues. V lost 1 base and J 5 bases, leaving 12 bases between the germline ends. Germline values: CDR1 SGHRS, CDR2 YFSETQ. Sample-barcoded 5' priming and a J-beta primer mix drove a second PCR of roughly 7 to 11 cycles. TCRdb used MiXCR to reprocess the 5' RACE reads, holding one entry per CDR3 protein. The top ten hold roughly 9% of the sample, which has hundreds of thousands of distinct CDR3 sequences, roughly 25% seen once. The source of the sample is a study of blood T cells in healthy people across ages. Findings of the study overall: Per million T cells, TCR beta diversity dropped roughly linearly as age increased. The percentage of naive T cells correlated strongly with TCR beta diversity.

Separately, the same data were catalogued under a study of T cells of mothers and their children.

This chain links TRBV5-1 with TRBJ2-5, with D tentatively TRBD2 (6 bases). The sample was blood. The receptor's source is a boy younger than 18 in good health. This CDR3 reads CASSLSSGSETQYF. As DNA, the CDR3 is TGCGCCAGCAGCTTGAGCAGCGGGTCGGAGACCCAGTACTTC.